A single T cell receptor beta chain is shown here with its context. The antigen remains undetermined. The data derive from a study of CD8 T cells in Susac syndrome. Notes on the study in general: The study recognized that the number of individuals in its TCR sequencing and HLA analysis was relatively small.

The CDR3 covers 15 residues. The germline V and J ends were trimmed by 0 bases and 4 bases, with 13 bases remaining between them. Germline V gene data show CDR1 as SGDLS and CDR2 as YYNGEE. The control participants were healthy donors, and these controls were matched with respect to both age and sex. The CD8+ and CD4+ T cells were isolated magnetically using a negative isolation approach, whereas the TEMRA cells were enriched by FACS. A quantity of about 0.5 to 1 ug RNA underwent reverse transcription using random hexamers. Multiplex immunoSEQ PCR targeted 54 Vbeta and 13 Jbeta TCR beta segments. TCRdb re-called the immunoSEQ multiplex PCR reads with MiXCR, one entry per CDR3 protein. The sample shows approximately 110,000 distinct CDR3 sequences, around 94% of them seen only once.

The sequenced sample consisted of CD4+ T cells from PBMCs. The clonotype comes from a human donor in good health. V usage is TRBV9 and J usage is TRBJ2-5; D is unclear. The CDR3 nucleotides read TGTGCCAGCAGCGTAGACAAGGGCCTGGGAGAGACCCAGTACTTC. Encoded protein: CASSVDKGLGETQYF.